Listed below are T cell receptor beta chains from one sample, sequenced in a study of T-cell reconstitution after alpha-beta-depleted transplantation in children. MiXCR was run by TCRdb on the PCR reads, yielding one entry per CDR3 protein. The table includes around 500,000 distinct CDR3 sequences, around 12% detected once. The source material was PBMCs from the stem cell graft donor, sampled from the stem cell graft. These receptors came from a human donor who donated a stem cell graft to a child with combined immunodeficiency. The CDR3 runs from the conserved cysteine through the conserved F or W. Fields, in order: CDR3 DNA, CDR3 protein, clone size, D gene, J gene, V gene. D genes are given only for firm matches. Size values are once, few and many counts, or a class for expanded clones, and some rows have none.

CDR3nt: TGTGCCAGCAGTGAAGGTAGCGGGAGGGCCGGTGAGCAGTTCTTC; CDR3aa: CASSEGSGRAGEQFF; abundance: few; d_gene: TRBD2; j_gene: TRBJ2-1; v_gene: TRBV2
CDR3nt: TGCAGCGTGCGGACTAGCGGGGGCCCCTACAATGAGCAGTTCTTC; CDR3aa: CSVRTSGGPYNEQFF; abundance: many; d_gene: TRBD2; j_gene: TRBJ2-1; v_gene: TRBV29-1
CDR3nt: TGTGCCAGCAGCTTGGAGTTTAGGGGCACTGAAGCTTTCTTT; CDR3aa: CASSLEFRGTEAFF; abundance: few; d_gene: -; j_gene: TRBJ1-1; v_gene: TRBV5-4
CDR3nt: TGCAGTGCAGCCTTTAGGGGGCTGGGGTATGGCTACACCTTC; CDR3aa: CSAAFRGLGYGYTF; abundance: few; d_gene: TRBD1; j_gene: TRBJ1-2; v_gene: TRBV20-1
CDR3nt: TGTGCCAGCAGTTACCGGGCGGGGGTGGCCAAAAACATTCAGTACTTC; CDR3aa: CASSYRAGVAKNIQYF; abundance: -; d_gene: TRBD2; j_gene: TRBJ2-4; v_gene: TRBV6-5
CDR3nt: TGTGCCATCACCCAAGGCAGGGGAAACTATGGCTACACCTTC; CDR3aa: CAITQGRGNYGYTF; abundance: few; d_gene: -; j_gene: TRBJ1-2; v_gene: TRBV10-3
CDR3nt: TGTGCCAGCAGTGACGGGGCGGGAGGGACAGATACGCAGTATTTT; CDR3aa: CASSDGAGGTDTQYF; abundance: few; d_gene: TRBD2; j_gene: TRBJ2-3; v_gene: TRBV6-4
CDR3nt: TGTGCCAGCGCAGACGACAGGGTCGGGAATGGCTACACCTTC; CDR3aa: CASADDRVGNGYTF; abundance: few; d_gene: TRBD1; j_gene: TRBJ1-2; v_gene: TRBV6-2/TRBV6-3
CDR3nt: TGCGCCAGCAGTGACAACCCGGGCGGTGGCTACACCTTC; CDR3aa: CASSDNPGGGYTF; abundance: -; d_gene: -; j_gene: TRBJ1-2; v_gene: TRBV5-1
CDR3nt: TGCGCCAGCAGCCCCTTGCTTCGGGCCGGCGAGCAGTACTTC; CDR3aa: CASSPLLRAGEQYF; abundance: -; d_gene: -; j_gene: TRBJ2-7; v_gene: TRBV4-3
CDR3nt: TGTGCCAGCAGCCAAGACAGCGGCTACACCTTC; CDR3aa: CASSQDSGYTF; abundance: -; d_gene: -; j_gene: TRBJ1-2; v_gene: TRBV3-1
CDR3nt: TGTGCCAGCAGGGACAGGGAGCTGTTTTTT; CDR3aa: CASRDRELFF; abundance: few; d_gene: -; j_gene: TRBJ2-2; v_gene: TRBV28
CDR3nt: TGCAGTGCGACCTCCGGGAGAGAGAGCACAGATACGCAGTATTTT; CDR3aa: CSATSGRESTDTQYF; abundance: -; d_gene: -; j_gene: TRBJ2-3; v_gene: TRBV20-1